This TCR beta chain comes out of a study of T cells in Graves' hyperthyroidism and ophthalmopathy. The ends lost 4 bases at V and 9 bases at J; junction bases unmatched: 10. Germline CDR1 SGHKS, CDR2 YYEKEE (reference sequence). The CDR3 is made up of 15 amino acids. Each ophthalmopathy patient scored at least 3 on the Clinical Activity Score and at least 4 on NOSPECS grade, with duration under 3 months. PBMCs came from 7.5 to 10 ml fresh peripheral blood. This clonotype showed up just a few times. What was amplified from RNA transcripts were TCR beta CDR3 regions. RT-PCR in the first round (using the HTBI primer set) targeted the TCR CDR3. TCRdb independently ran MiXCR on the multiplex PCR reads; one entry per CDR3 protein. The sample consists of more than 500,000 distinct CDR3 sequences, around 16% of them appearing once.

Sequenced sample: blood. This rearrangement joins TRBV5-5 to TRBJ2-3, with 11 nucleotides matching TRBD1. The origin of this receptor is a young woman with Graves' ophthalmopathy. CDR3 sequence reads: CASSTGTGGIGTQYF. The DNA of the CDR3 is TGTGCCAGCAGCACTGGGACAGGGGGTATAGGGACGCAGTATTTT.